This TCR beta chain appears in the sequencing data of a study of shared clonotypes between healthy human individuals. Method: immunoSEQ multiplex PCR; TCRdb's copy keeps in-frame clones and lacks some. In the table there are a few hundred thousand clones, around nine tenths of which are singletons. The TCR was taken from a man younger than 30 in good health. The sequenced sample was memory CD8+ T cells sorted from blood. Described subset: CD45RO+ cells pooled with CCR7-negative TemRA cells.

The CDR3 region has the DNA TGTGCCAGCAGCCCGACAGTGAACACTGAAGCTTTCTTT. It yields the protein CASSPTVNTEAFF. This rearrangement joins TRBV13 to TRBJ1-1; D perhaps matches TRBD1 (5 bases). The CDR3 totals 13 residues. Trimming left V 5 bases short and J 0 bases short, with 7 bases between. CDR1 and CDR2 from the germline V gene are PRHDT and FYEKMQ (reference sequence).